Below, 21 T cell receptor beta chains from the same sample are listed, as sequenced in a study of regulatory T cells in long-lasting Graves disease. For TCR beta, libraries came from iRepertoire HTBI primers and Arm-PCR of CDR3 regions. Each CDR3 protein gets one entry after TCRdb re-called the multiplex PCR reads with MiXCR. This sample has 700,000 or so distinct CDR3 sequences, with around 30% found just once. Time point: persistent/refractory GD, antithyroid drugs over 5 years with positive TRAb. RNA from PBMCs was the source of the TCR library. The sequenced sample was peripheral blood mononuclear cells (PBMCs), obtained when the disease was refractory, from a patient treated with antithyroid drugs. The receptor source for this set is a female donor with Graves disease.

The J gene is TRBJ1-1, the V gene TRBV10-3; 9 bases are a match to TRBD1. Per the germline V gene, CDR1 is ENHRY and CDR2 is SYGVKD. The CDR3 is 15 amino acids. Trimming removed 4 bases from V and 1 base from J; junction bases left unmatched: 4. In nucleotides, the CDR3 is TGTGCCATCAGTGGAGACAGGGGGTGGAACACTGAAGCTTTCTTT. Amino acid sequence: CAISGDRGWNTEAFF.

In its sample, this clonotype was seen a few times. The J gene is TRBJ2-6, the V gene TRBV12-3 or TRBV12-4; the D is unclear. This CDR3 contains 11 residues. V was cut by 10 bases and J by 1 base, with 2 bases left in between. The CDR3 region has the DNA TGTGCCACATCTGGGGCCAACGTCCTGACTTTC. Protein sequence: CATSGANVLTF.

This clonotype was counted between two and nine times. The chain links TRBV14 to TRBJ1-2; D not resolved. Trimming removed 1 base from V and 4 bases from J, with 13 bases in between. The CDR3 is made up of 15 amino acids. Germline-derived CDR1 and CDR2 are SGHDN and FVKESK. CDR3 bases: TGTGCCAGCAGCCAAGCTCTTCATTCGGGCTATGGCTACACCTTC. Translation: CASSQALHSGYGYTF.

This clonotype was seen only a few times. This chain joins TRBV7-6 and TRBJ1-6, with 9 bases lining up with TRBD1. The V and J ends lost 5 bases and 7 bases, in that order; junction bases with no gene match: 6. CDR3 size: 15 residues. The germline gives CDR1 SGHVS, CDR2 FNYEAQ. In DNA form, the CDR3 reads TGTGCCAGCAGCATAGTTGGACAGGGGAATTCACCCCTCCACTTT. Its protein product is CASSIVGQGNSPLHF.

CDR3 protein: CASSEALTEAFF. For the CDR3, the DNA is TGTGCCAGCAGTGAAGCGCTAACTGAAGCTTTCTTT. V usage is TRBV6-1 and J usage is TRBJ1-1; D is unclear. The CDR3 contains 12 residues. From germline, CDR1 is MNHNS and CDR2 SASEGT. The V gene lost 0 bases and the J gene lost 5 bases, with 4 bases spanning the gap.

This clonotype has just a few counts. The CDR3, as DNA: TGCGCCAGCAGCTTGGCTCCGGGGAGGGGCACTGAAGCTTTCTTT. As protein: CASSLAPGRGTEAFF. The J gene is TRBJ1-1, the V gene TRBV5-1; a possible D gene is TRBD1 (5 bases). The CDR3 sequence is 15 residues long. The V gene lost 0 bases and the J gene lost 4 bases, with 13 bases spanning the gap. Germline V lookup: CDR1 SGHRS, CDR2 YFSETQ. Filled out from reference TRBV5-1 and TRBJ1-1, the complete variable domain reads KAGVTQTPRYLIKTRGQQVTLSCSPISGHRSVSWYQQTPGQGLQFLFEYFSETQRNKGNFPGRFSGRQFSNSRSEMNVSTLELGDSALYLCASSLAPGRGTEAFFGQGTRLTVV.

The chain employs TRBV6-2 or TRBV6-3 and TRBJ2-3; 9 positions agree with TRBD2. Trimming removed 5 bases from V and 2 bases from J; junction bases left unmatched: 23. Per germline, CDR1 MNHEY and CDR2 SVGEGT. This CDR3 spans 21 amino acids. The CDR3: CASSNLAGGKPTSGITDTQYF. DNA of the CDR3: TGTGCCAGCAGTAACTTGGCCGGGGGGAAGCCGACTAGCGGTATCACAGATACGCAGTATTTT.

The table lists this clonotype with a few counts. V usage is TRBV11-3 and J usage is TRBJ2-5; 7 bases fit TRBD2. CDR3 length equals 16 residues. The V segment lost 1 base and the J segment 2 bases; nucleotides outside the gene matches: 7. The germline gives CDR1 SGHNT, CDR2 YENEEA. CDR3 residues: CASSLVGGWGQETQYF. CDR3 coding DNA: TGTGCCAGCAGCTTAGTGGGGGGGTGGGGGCAAGAGACCCAGTACTTC.

This clonotype was detected only a few times. The rearrangement uses TRBV12-3 or TRBV12-4 and TRBJ1-2; possibly TRBD1 for D (6 bases). Trimming stripped 2 bases from V and 4 bases from J, with 14 bases between. CDR3 length: 15 residues. The CDR3 nucleotides are TGTGCCAGCAGTTTACGGGGGGCGCCCAGCTATGGCTACACCTTC. Its translation is CASSLRGAPSYGYTF.

The chain carries TRBV20-1 and TRBJ2-7; 10 nucleotides line up with TRBD1. The CDR3 is 14 residues long. V lost 6 bases to trimming and J lost 0 bases; unmatched junction nucleotides: 5. Germline V gene data show CDR1 as DFQATT and CDR2 as SNEGSKA (reference sequence). The CDR3 nucleotides are TGCAGTGCCACGGACAGGGGGAGCTCCTACGAGCAGTACTTC. This codes for CSATDRGSSYEQYF.

This clonotype was picked up a small number of times. The V and J genes are TRBV20-1 and TRBJ2-2; 9 bases map to TRBD1. The CDR3 loop spans 14 amino acids. Trimming at V came to 6 bases and at J to 3 bases, leaving 5 bases not matched to a gene. Germline V lookup: CDR1 DFQATT, CDR2 SNEGSKA (reference sequence). Here the CDR3 DNA reads TGCAGTGCCCAGAGGACAGGGGACACCGGGGAGCTGTTTTTT. Amino acid sequence: CSAQRTGDTGELFF.

This clonotype was picked up many times. The CDR3: CSARAAGLRNQPQHF. CDR3 coding DNA: TGCAGTGCTAGAGCGGCAGGGTTGCGCAATCAGCCCCAGCATTTT. The chain combines TRBV20-1 with TRBJ1-5; tentatively, D is TRBD1 (5 bases). The CDR3 is 15 amino acids. Germline V gene lookup returns CDR1 DFQATT and CDR2 SNEGSKA (reference sequence). Trimming removed 1 base at V and 2 bases at J, with 12 bases between.

The rearrangement uses TRBV2 and TRBJ1-4; weak D call: TRBD1 (5 bases). Germline CDR1 and CDR2: SNHLY and FYNNEI. With 6 bases removed from V and 7 bases from J, the gap between germline ends came to 18 bases. This CDR3 spans 15 amino acids. The CDR3 bases are TGTGCCAGCAGCCGGGATTGGCAGGGTTCTGAAAAACTGTTTTTT. It specifies CASSRDWQGSEKLFF.

This clonotype showed up just a few times. V and J are TRBV6-1 and TRBJ2-7, with 10 bases that match TRBD2. This CDR3 is built from 13 residues. CDR1 is MNHNS and CDR2 is SASEGT in the germline V gene. J was trimmed by 6 bases and V by 5 bases; bases with no gene match: 4. The CDR3: CASSTGTSVEQYF. The CDR3 coding sequence is TGTGCCAGCAGTACCGGGACTAGCGTCGAGCAGTACTTC.

Concerning this clonotype itself: The junction differs from germline at one of its ends, possibly a read error. The J gene is TRBJ1-2, the V gene TRBV18, with a possible D match to TRBD1 (5 bases). The CDR3 runs to 12 residues. Germline V gene lookup returns CDR1 KGHSH and CDR2 LQKENI. In nucleotides, the CDR3 is TGTACCAGCTCACCCCCAGGGAGTGGCTACACCTTC. Protein sequence: CTSSPPGSGYTF.

The rearrangement joins TRBV2 to TRBJ1-6; possibly TRBD1 for D (5 bases). V lost 9 bases to trimming and J lost 6 bases, with 9 bases between them. CDR1 is SNHLY, CDR2 FYNNEI, per germline. The CDR3 extends over 12 amino acids. This CDR3 is CARGEGNSPLHF. In nucleotides, the CDR3 is TGTGCCAGAGGGGAGGGTAATTCACCCCTCCACTTT.

With respect to this clonotype: Given the absence of the conserved phenylalanine or tryptophan at the CDR3 end, a read error is likely. The chain is built from TRBV11-3 and TRBJ2-7, with a tentative D call TRBD2 (6 bases). Looked up from germline, CDR1 is SGHNT and CDR2 is YENEEA. Trimming removed 1 base at V and 2 bases at J, with 6 bases between. The CDR3 sequence is 13 residues long. CDR3 sequence reads: CASSLGTTYEQYL. The CDR3 nucleotides are TGTGCCAGCAGCTTAGGGACTACCTACGAGCAGTACCTC.

The V and J genes are TRBV5-1 and TRBJ1-1; 7 bases are shared with TRBD1. Per the germline V gene, CDR1 is SGHRS and CDR2 is YFSETQ. V was clipped by 0 bases and J by 4 bases; unmatched bases: 12. The CDR3 loop spans 17 amino acids. This chain's CDR3 is CASSLGQGVGAATEAFF. In DNA form, the CDR3 reads TGCGCCAGCAGCTTGGGGCAGGGGGTGGGGGCGGCCACTGAAGCTTTCTTT.

This sequence joins TRBV6-2 or TRBV6-3 and TRBJ2-7, with D perhaps TRBD1 (5 bases). Germline assignment: CDR1 MNHEY and CDR2 SVGEGT. CDR3 length: 16 residues. V was clipped by 0 bases and J by 6 bases, with 18 bases between them. The CDR3 bases are TGTGCCAGCAGTTACTCGAGCGCAGGGCTGATGCGCGAGCAGTACTTC. Translating it yields CASSYSSAGLMREQYF.

The J gene is TRBJ2-3, the V gene TRBV30; D is uncertain. Trimming took off 2 bases at V and 4 bases at J, with 7 bases between the two ends. Germline loops: CDR1 GTSNPN, CDR2 SVGIG (reference sequence). This CDR3 has 12 amino acids. CDR3 residues: CAWSWMSDTQYF. The CDR3 DNA reads TGTGCCTGGAGTTGGATGTCAGATACGCAGTATTTT.

This clonotype was seen more than once but under ten times. This chain joins TRBV6-5 and TRBJ2-3, with 13 bases that match TRBD2. The CDR3 extends over 17 amino acids. Germline V gene data show CDR1 as MNHEY and CDR2 as SVGAGI. The J segment lost 4 bases and the V segment lost 0 bases, leaving 4 bases of the junction unmatched. CDR3 bases: TGTGCCAGCAGTTACTCGTTAGGACTAGCGGGAGCAGATACGCAGTATTTT. This sequence encodes CASSYSLGLAGADTQYF.